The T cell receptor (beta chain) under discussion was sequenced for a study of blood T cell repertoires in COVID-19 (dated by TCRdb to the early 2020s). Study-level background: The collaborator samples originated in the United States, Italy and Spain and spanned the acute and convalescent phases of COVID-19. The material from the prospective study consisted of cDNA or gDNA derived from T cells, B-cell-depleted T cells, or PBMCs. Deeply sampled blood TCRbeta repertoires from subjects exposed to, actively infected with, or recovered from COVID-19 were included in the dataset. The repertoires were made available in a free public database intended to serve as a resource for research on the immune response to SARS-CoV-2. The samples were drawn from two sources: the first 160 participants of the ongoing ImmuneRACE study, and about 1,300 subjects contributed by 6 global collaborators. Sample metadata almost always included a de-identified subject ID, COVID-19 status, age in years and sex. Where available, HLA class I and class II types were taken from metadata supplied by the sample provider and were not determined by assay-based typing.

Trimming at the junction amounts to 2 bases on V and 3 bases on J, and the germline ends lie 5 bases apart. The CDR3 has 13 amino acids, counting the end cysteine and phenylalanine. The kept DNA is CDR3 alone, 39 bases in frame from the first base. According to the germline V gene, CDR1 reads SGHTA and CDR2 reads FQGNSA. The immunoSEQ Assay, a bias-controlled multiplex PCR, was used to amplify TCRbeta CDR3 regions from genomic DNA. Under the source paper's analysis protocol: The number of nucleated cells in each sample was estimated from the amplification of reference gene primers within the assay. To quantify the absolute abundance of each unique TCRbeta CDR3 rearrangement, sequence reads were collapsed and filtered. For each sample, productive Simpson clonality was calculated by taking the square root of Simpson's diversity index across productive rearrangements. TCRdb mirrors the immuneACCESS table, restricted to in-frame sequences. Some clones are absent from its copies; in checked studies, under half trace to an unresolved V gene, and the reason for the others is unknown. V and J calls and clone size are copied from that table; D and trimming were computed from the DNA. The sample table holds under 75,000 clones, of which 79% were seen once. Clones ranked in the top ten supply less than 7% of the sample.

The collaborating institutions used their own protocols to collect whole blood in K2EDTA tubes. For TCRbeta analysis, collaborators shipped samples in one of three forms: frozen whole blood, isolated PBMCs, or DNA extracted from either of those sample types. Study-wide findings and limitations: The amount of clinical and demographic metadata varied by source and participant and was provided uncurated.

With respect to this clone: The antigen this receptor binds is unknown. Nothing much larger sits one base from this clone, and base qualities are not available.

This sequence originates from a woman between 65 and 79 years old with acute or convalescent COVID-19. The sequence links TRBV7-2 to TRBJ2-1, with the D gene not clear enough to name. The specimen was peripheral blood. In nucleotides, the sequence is TGTGCCAGCAGCTTATACAACTACAATGAGCAGTTCTTC. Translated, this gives CASSLYNYNEQFF.